This T cell receptor (beta chain) was found in a study of shared clonotypes between healthy human individuals. Turning to the study itself: Three plates were used per donor for CD4 naive, three for CD4 memory, two for CD8 naive and one for CD8 memory.

Sequencing was at deep level. The table came from immunoSEQ multiplex PCR; TCRdb's copy has only in-frame clones and leaves some out. This sample has some 600,000 clones, with around 96% found just once. Regarding the study as a whole: Shared clonotypes: roughly 4.5% naive CD4, around 3.7% naive CD8, around 2.2% memory CD4, approximately 0.41% memory CD8. It was the few donors that limited the genetic and exposure-history diversity represented.

Concerning this clone itself: Its antigen remains unknown.

Naive CD8 populations comprised CD45RO-negative cells positively selected for CCR7, excluding terminally differentiated effector memory CD45RA+ cells. CDR3 length equals 14 residues. V was trimmed by 5 bases and J by 1 base, leaving 8 bases between them. Germline V lookup: CDR1 SNHLY, CDR2 FYNNEI. Sequencing was performed on naive CD8+ T cells sorted from blood. The chain links TRBV2 to TRBJ2-2; D gene ambiguous. The clonotype originates from a woman under 40 in good health. The CDR3: CASSWQMNTGELFF. The CDR3 nucleotides are TGTGCCAGCAGTTGGCAGATGAACACCGGGGAGCTGTTTTTT.